The clone carrying this TCR beta chain was counted at least ten times. Its cognate antigen is unknown. The record originates from a study of spatial heterogeneity in lung cancer. At the level of the study: Alpha-chain detections were consistently fewer than beta-chain detections among the sequences.

Time point specified: blood at routine non-recurrence follow-up after resection. Findings and caveats of the study: Ubiquitous expanded tumor TCRs showed up in blood more at resection than follow-up.

The CDR3 loop spans 14 amino acids. V lost 1 base and J 5 bases, leaving 11 bases between the germline ends. TCRdb called the 5' RACE reads again in MiXCR, with one record for every CDR3 protein. The repertoire includes some 30,000 distinct CDR3 sequences, approximately 5.9% of them detected once, and approximately 24% sits in the top ten. The V call is TRBV12-3 or TRBV12-4, the J call TRBJ1-1; no clear D gene. This sequence originates from a female donor with early-stage non-small cell lung cancer. The sequences come from PBMCs, collected at follow-up. The chain's CDR3 is CASSLDGVNTEAFF. Here the CDR3 DNA reads TGTGCCAGCAGTTTAGATGGTGTAAATACTGAAGCTTTCTTT.